Reported below is one T cell receptor (beta chain). Its antigen remains unknown. The germline gives CDR1 SGHRS, CDR2 YFSETQ. The ends were cut back, 4 bases at V and 8 bases at J, with 16 bases in the middle. This CDR3 contains 14 residues. Naive CD4 T cells were sorted as CD45RO-negative, CD62L-positive. This record belongs to a study of human versus mouse CDR3 diversity and MHC coevolution. Study information: Valid reads per sample ranged from roughly 5.5 x 10^6 to 1.8 x 10^7. Study-wide results and caveats: iCHAO1 estimated the human TCR beta repertoire at 1.5 million to 2 million clonotypes. Compared with mice, human CDR3s carried more deletions and insertions on average.

Produced via immunoSEQ multiplex PCR; TCRdb's table is partial and in-frame only. The table has about 83,000 clones, 85% to 95% seen once. The sequencing input was naive CD4+ T cells from blood. Subset noted: CD45RO-negative CD62L-positive naive CD4 T cells. The chain couples TRBV5-1 to TRBJ2-1; D might be TRBD1 (6 bases). This TCR came from a person aged 25 to 75 in good health. The DNA for the CDR3 is TGCGCCAGCAGCGCTGGACCTGGGGGCCATGAGCAGTTCTTC. This sequence encodes CASSAGPGGHEQFF.